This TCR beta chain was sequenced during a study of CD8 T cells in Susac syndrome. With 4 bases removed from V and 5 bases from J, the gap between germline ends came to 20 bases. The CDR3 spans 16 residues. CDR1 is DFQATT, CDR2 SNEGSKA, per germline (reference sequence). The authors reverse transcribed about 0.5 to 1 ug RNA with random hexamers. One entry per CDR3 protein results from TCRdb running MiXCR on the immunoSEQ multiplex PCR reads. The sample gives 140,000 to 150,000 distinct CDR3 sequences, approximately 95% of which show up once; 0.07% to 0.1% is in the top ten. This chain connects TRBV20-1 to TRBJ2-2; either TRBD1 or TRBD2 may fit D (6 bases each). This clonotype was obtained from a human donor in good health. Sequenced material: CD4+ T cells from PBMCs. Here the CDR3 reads CSAKKGGSLGTGELFF. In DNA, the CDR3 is TGCAGTGCTAAAAAGGGGGGCAGCCTAGGGACCGGGGAGCTGTTTTTT.